This T cell receptor beta chain was sequenced during a study of CD8 T cells in Susac syndrome. FACS enriched CD8+ TEMRA cells, while bulk CD8+ and CD4+ were negatively isolated. It was with random hexamers that roughly 0.45 to 1 ug RNA was reverse transcribed. By means of immunoSEQ multiplex PCR, TCR beta CDR3 spanning 54 Vbeta and 13 Jbeta underwent amplification. From the immunoSEQ multiplex PCR reads, TCRdb called clonotypes with MiXCR, one entry per CDR3 protein. The sample lists fewer than 150,000 distinct CDR3 sequences; 94% were seen once. Germline V CDR1 and CDR2: SGHNT, YYREEE (reference sequence). The CDR3 consists of 16 residues. After removal of 3 bases from V and 7 bases from J, the junction contained 10 bases not matched to a gene.

The chain links TRBV5-4 to TRBJ2-7, with 13 bases matching TRBD2. What was sequenced was CD8+ T cells from PBMCs. The clonotype was recovered from a human donor in good health. DNA of the CDR3: TGTGCCAGCAGCTCCGGGACTAGCGGGAAGATGGAGGAGCAGTACTTC. Encoded protein: CASSSGTSGKMEEQYF.